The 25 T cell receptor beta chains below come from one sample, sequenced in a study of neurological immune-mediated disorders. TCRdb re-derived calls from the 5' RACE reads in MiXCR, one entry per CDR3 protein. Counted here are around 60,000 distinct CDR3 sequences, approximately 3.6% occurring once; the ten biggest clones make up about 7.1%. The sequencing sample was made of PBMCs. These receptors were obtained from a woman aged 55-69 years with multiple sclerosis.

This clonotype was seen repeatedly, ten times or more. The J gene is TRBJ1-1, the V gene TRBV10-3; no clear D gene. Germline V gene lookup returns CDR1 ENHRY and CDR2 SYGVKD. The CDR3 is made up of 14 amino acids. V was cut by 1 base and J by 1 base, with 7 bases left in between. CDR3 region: CAISELEGNTEAFF. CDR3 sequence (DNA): TGTGCCATCAGTGAGTTGGAGGGGAACACTGAAGCTTTCTTT.

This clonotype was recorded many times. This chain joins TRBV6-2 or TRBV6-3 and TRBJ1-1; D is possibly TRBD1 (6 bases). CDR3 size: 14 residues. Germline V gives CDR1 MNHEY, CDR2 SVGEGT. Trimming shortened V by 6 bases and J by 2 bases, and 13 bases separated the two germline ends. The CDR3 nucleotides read TGTGCCAGCAGGGTGGGGGCCGGTAACACTGAAGCTTTCTTT. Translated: CASRVGAGNTEAFF.

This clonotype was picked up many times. This CDR3 is CSARVGASGNQPQHF. Written as DNA, the CDR3 is TGCAGTGCTAGAGTAGGGGCAAGTGGCAATCAGCCCCAGCATTTT. V gene TRBV20-1 combines with J gene TRBJ1-5; D may be TRBD1 (5 bases). The CDR3 is 15 amino acids. From germline, CDR1 is DFQATT and CDR2 SNEGSKA (reference sequence). Trimming stripped 1 base from V and 2 bases from J, with 12 bases between.

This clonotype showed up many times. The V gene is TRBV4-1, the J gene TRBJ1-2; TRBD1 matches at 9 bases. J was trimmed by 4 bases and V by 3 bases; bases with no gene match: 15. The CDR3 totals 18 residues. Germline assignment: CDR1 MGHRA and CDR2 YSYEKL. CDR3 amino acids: CASSQYFPRDRVGYGYTF. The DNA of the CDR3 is TGCGCCAGCAGCCAGTACTTCCCGCGGGACAGGGTGGGCTATGGCTACACCTTC.

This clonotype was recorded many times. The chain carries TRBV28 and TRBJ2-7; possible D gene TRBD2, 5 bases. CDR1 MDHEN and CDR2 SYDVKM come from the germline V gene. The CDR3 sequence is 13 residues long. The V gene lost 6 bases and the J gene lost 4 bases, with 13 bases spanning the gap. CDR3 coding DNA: TGTGCCAGCAGCCGGTTACGGGATTACGAGCAGTACTTC. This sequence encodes CASSRLRDYEQYF. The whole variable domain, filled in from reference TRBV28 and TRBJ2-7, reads DVKVTQSSRYLVKRTGEKVFLECVQDMDHENMFWYRQDPGLGLRLIYFSYDVKMKEKGDIPEGYSVSREKKERFSLILESASTNQTSMYLCASSRLRDYEQYFGPGTRLTVT.

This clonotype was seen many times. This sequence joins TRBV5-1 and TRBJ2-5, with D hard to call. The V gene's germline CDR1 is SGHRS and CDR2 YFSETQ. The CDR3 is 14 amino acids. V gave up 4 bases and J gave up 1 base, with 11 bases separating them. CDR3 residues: CASSPVSLQETQYF. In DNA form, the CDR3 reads TGCGCCAGCAGCCCCGTTTCTCTCCAAGAGACCCAGTACTTC.

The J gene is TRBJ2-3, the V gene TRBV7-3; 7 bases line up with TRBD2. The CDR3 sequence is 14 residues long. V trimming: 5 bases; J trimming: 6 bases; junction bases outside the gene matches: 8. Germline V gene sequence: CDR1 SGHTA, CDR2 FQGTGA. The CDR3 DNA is TGTGCCAGCAGCCTCAGACTAGCTGCGGATACGCAGTATTTT. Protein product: CASSLRLAADTQYF.

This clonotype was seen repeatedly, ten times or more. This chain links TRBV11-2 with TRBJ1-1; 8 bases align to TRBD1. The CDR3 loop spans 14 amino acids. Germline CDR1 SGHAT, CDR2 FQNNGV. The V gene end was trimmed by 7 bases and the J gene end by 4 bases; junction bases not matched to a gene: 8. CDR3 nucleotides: TGTGCCAGCATCGTCCAGGGGGCTAGCACTGAAGCTTTCTTT. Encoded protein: CASIVQGASTEAFF.

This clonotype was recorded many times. The CDR3 bases are TGCGCCAGCAGCTTAACTAGCAGGTCCTACAATGAGCAGTTCTTC. Translating gives CASSLTSRSYNEQFF. This chain joins TRBV5-1 and TRBJ2-1; maybe TRBD2 (6 bases). V was trimmed by 2 bases and J by 1 base, leaving 10 bases between them. The CDR3 is 15 amino acids. Germline V lookup: CDR1 SGHRS, CDR2 YFSETQ.

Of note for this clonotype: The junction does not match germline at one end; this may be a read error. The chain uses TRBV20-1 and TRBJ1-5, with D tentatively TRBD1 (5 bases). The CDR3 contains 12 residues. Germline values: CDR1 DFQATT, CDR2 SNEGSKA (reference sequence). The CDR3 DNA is TGCAGTGCTAGAGATCCCGGTGGGACCCAGAATTTT. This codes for CSARDPGGTQNF.

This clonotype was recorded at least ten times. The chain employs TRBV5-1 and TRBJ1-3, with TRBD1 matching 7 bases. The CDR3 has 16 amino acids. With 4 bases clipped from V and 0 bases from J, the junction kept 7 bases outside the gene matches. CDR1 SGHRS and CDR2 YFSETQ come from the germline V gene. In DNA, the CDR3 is TGCGCCAGCAGCCCTGTTACAGGGGACTCTGGAAACACCATATATTTT. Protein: CASSPVTGDSGNTIYF.

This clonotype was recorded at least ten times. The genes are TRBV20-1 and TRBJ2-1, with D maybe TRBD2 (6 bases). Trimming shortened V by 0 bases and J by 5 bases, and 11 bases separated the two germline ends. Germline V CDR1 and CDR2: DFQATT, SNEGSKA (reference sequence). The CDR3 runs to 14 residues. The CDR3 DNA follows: TGCAGTGCTAGAGATCGGCGGGGCCACAATGAGCAGTTCTTC. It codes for CSARDRRGHNEQFF.

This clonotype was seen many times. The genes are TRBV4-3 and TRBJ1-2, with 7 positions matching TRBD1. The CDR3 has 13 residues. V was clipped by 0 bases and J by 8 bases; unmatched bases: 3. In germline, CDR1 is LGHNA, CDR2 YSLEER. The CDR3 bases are TGCGCCAGCAGCCAAGATCGACAGGGCGGCTACACCTTC. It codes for CASSQDRQGGYTF.

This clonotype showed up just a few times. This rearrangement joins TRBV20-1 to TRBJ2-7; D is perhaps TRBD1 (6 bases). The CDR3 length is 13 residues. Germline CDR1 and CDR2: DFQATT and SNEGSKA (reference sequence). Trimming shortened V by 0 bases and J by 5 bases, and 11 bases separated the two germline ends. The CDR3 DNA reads TGCAGTGCTAGAGATGGGGGCCCTAACGAGCAGTACTTC. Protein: CSARDGGPNEQYF.

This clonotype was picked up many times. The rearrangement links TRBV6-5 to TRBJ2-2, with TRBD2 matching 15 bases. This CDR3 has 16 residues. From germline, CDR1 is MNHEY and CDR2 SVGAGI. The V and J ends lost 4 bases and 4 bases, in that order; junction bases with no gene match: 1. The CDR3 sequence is CASSWGLAGGTGELFF. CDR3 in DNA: TGTGCCAGCAGTTGGGGACTAGCGGGAGGCACCGGGGAGCTGTTTTTT.

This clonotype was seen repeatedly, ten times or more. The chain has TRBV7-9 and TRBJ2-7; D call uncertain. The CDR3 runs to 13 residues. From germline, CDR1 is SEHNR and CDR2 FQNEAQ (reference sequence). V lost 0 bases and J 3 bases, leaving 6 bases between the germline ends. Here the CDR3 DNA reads TGTGCCAGCAGCTTAGCTTCTCTCTACGAGCAGTACTTC. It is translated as CASSLASLYEQYF. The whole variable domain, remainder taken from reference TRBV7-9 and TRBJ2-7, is DTGVSQNPRHKITKRGQNVTFRCDPISEHNRLYWYRQTLGQGPEFLTYFQNEAQLEKSRLLSDRFSAERPKGSFSTLEIQRTEQGDSAMYLCASSLASLYEQYFGPGTRLTVT.

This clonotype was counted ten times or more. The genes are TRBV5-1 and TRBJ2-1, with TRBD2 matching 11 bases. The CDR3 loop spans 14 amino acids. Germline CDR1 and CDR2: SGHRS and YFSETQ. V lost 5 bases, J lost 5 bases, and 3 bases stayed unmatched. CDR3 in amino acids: CASRVAGGDNEQFF. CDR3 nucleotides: TGCGCCAGCAGAGTAGCGGGAGGGGACAATGAGCAGTTCTTC.

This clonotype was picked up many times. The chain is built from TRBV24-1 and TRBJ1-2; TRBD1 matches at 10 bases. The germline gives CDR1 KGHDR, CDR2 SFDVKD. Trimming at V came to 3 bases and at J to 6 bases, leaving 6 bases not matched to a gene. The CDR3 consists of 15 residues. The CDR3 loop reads CATSDPGQGGDGYTF. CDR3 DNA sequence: TGTGCCACCAGTGATCCCGGACAGGGGGGAGATGGCTACACCTTC.

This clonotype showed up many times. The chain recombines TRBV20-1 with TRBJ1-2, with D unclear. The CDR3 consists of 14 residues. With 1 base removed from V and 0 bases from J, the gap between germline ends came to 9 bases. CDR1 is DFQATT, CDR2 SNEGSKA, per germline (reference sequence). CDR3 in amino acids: CSARVAAANYGYTF. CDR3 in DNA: TGCAGTGCTAGAGTAGCGGCCGCTAACTATGGCTACACCTTC.

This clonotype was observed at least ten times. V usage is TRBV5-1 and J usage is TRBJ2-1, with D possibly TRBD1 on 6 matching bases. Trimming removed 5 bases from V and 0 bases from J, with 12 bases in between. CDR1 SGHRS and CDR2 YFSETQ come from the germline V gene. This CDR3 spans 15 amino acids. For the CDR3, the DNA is TGCGCCAGCAGACCCGACAGGAGCTCCTACAATGAGCAGTTCTTC. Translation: CASRPDRSSYNEQFF.

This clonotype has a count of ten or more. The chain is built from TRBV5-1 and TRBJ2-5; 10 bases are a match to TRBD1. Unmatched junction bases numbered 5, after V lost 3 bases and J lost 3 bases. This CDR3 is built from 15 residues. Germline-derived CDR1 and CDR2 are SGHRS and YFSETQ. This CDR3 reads CASSSTGTGEETQYF. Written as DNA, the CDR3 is TGCGCCAGCAGCTCGACCGGGACAGGGGAAGAGACCCAGTACTTC.

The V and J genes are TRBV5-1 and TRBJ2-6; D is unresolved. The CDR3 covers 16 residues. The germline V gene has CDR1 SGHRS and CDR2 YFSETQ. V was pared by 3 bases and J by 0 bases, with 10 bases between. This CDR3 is CASSSSRASGANVLTF. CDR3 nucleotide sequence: TGCGCCAGCAGCTCGTCACGCGCCTCTGGGGCCAACGTCCTGACTTTC.

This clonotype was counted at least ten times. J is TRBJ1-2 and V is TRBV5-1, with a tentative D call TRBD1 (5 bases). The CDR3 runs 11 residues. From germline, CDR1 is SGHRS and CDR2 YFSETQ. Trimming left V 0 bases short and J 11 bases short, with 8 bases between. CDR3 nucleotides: TGCGCCAGCAGCTTGGGACAGAGGTACACCTTC. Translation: CASSLGQRYTF.

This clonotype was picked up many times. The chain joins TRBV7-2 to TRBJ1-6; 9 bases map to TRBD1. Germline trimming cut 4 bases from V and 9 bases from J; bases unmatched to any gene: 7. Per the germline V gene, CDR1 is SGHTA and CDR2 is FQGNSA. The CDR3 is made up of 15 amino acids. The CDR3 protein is CASSSPGQGASPLHF. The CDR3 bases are TGTGCCAGCAGCTCTCCGGGACAGGGCGCTTCACCCCTCCACTTT.

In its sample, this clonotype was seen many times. CDR3: CASSGETQYF. The CDR3 DNA is TGCGCCAGCAGTGGGGAGACCCAGTACTTC. The chain has TRBV5-1 and TRBJ2-5; D ambiguous. From germline, CDR1 is SGHRS and CDR2 YFSETQ. The CDR3 consists of 10 residues. V was cut by 5 bases and J by 5 bases, with 4 bases left in between. Drawing the rest from reference TRBV5-1 and TRBJ2-5, the complete variable domain is KAGVTQTPRYLIKTRGQQVTLSCSPISGHRSVSWYQQTPGQGLQFLFEYFSETQRNKGNFPGRFSGRQFSNSRSEMNVSTLELGDSALYLCASSGETQYFGPGTRLLVL.